This T cell receptor beta chain derives from a study of blood T cell repertoires in COVID-19. Study context: The analysed material was cDNA or gDNA that came from T cells, B-cell-depleted T cells, or PBMCs.

V lost 4 bases to trimming and J lost 7 bases; unmatched junction nucleotides: 13. There are 16 residues in the CDR3. In germline, CDR1 is SGHTS, CDR2 YDEGEE. Only in-frame clones appear in the TCRdb table, and some are missing; sequencing was by immunoSEQ multiplex PCR. The sample holds 250,000 to 400,000 clones; about 92% are singletons and the top ten take 2% to 3%. The sequencing input was PBMCs or T cells enriched from blood (not recorded which). The V gene is TRBV5-8, the J gene TRBJ1-5, with 8 bases matching TRBD1. The receptor was isolated from a man aged 55 to 70 who had recovered from COVID-19. CDR3 in DNA: TGTGCCAGCAGCCACAAGAAGACAGGGGTGGGCCAGCCCCAGCATTTT. This codes for CASSHKKTGVGQPQHF. Together with reference TRBV5-8 and TRBJ1-5, the CDR3 gives the full variable domain: EAGVTQSPTHLIKTRGQQATLRCSPISGHTSVYWYQQALGLGLQFLLWYDEGEERNRGNFPPRFSGRQFPNYSSELNVNALELEDSALYLCASSHKKTGVGQPQHFGDGTRLSIL.